What follows are 15 T cell receptor beta chains derived from one specimen sequenced in a study of shared clonotypes between healthy human individuals. Generated by immunoSEQ multiplex PCR, the TCRdb table keeps only in-frame clones and is missing some. The sample consists of millions of clones, about 95% of them appearing once. CD45RO negativity and positive selection for CCR7 defined naive CD8 cells, a population that excluded terminally differentiated effector memory CD45RA+ cells. Input material: naive CD8+ T cells sorted from blood. Source of these receptors: a man between 18 and 35 years old in good health.

The V call is TRBV5-1, the J call TRBJ1-1, with D possibly being TRBD1 (6 bases). The V gene lost 4 bases and the J gene lost 1 base, with 11 bases spanning the gap. This CDR3 is 14 amino acids long. CDR1 and CDR2 from the germline V gene are SGHRS and YFSETQ. The CDR3: CASSLRTENTEAFF. As DNA, the CDR3 is TGCGCCAGCAGCCTACGGACAGAGAACACTGAAGCTTTCTTT.

V gene TRBV7-8 combines with J gene TRBJ2-3; no reliable D call. Trimming removed 5 bases at V and 5 bases at J, with 11 bases between. This CDR3 has 13 amino acids. Germline values: CDR1 SGHVS, CDR2 FQNEAQ. In DNA form, the CDR3 reads TGTGCCAGCAGCCGTTCTTTGGTAGATACGCAGTATTTT. Its translation: CASSRSLVDTQYF.

The chain uses TRBV29-1 and TRBJ2-5, with D perhaps given as TRBD1 or TRBD2 (5 bases each). The CDR3 totals 14 residues. The V end lost 4 bases, the J end lost 2 bases, and 14 bases lay between the germline ends. Germline CDR1 reads SQVTM; CDR2 reads ANQGSEA. The CDR3 here is CSVAGLAVQETQYF. CDR3 DNA: TGCAGCGTTGCAGGGCTAGCAGTACAAGAGACCCAGTACTTC.

For this clone: Other DNA sequences in the sample encode the same CDR3. The chain couples TRBV7-6 to TRBJ1-3, with D unclear. Germline V lookup: CDR1 SGHVS, CDR2 FNYEAQ. The CDR3 extends over 15 amino acids. Trimming removed 1 base at V and 0 bases at J, with 7 bases between. For the CDR3, the DNA is TGTGCCAGCAGCTTAGACGGGAGCTCTGGAAACACCATATATTTT. Residues: CASSLDGSSGNTIYF.

V gene TRBV7-2 combines with J gene TRBJ1-5; D is possibly TRBD1 (6 bases). The V gene's germline CDR1 is SGHTA and CDR2 FQGNSA. V lost 0 bases to trimming and J lost 7 bases, with 13 bases between them. This CDR3 is 15 amino acids long. The chain's CDR3 is CASSLASGGGQPQHF. The CDR3 coding sequence is TGTGCCAGCAGCTTAGCATCGGGGGGCGGGCAGCCCCAGCATTTT.

This chain joins TRBV25-1 and TRBJ2-1; perhaps TRBD2 as D (6 bases). The ends were cut back, 3 bases at V and 3 bases at J, with 12 bases in the middle. This CDR3 comprises 15 residues. CDR1 MGHDK and CDR2 SYGVNS come from the germline V gene. The CDR3 reads CASSERDPIYNEQFF. CDR3 in DNA: TGTGCCAGCAGTGAGCGGGATCCTATCTACAATGAGCAGTTCTTC.

The chain couples TRBV25-1 to TRBJ2-7, with 7 bases aligning to TRBD1. The junction had 5 bases not matched to a gene; V was cut back by 4 bases and J by 2 bases. The CDR3 extends over 14 amino acids. The germline gives CDR1 MGHDK, CDR2 SYGVNS. Here the CDR3 DNA reads TGTGCCAGCAGTGCGGGACAGACAGCCTACGAGCAGTACTTC. Protein product: CASSAGQTAYEQYF.

This clone was detected a few times. The CDR3 reads CASSGDNSYEQYF. Written as DNA, the CDR3 is TGTGCCAGCAGTGGGGACAACTCCTACGAGCAGTACTTC. This chain uses TRBV2 with TRBJ2-7; a weak D match, TRBD1 (6 bases). The CDR3 consists of 13 residues. Looked up from germline, CDR1 is SNHLY and CDR2 is FYNNEI. V was pared by 4 bases and J by 0 bases, with 7 bases between.

V and J are TRBV13 and TRBJ2-1; D gene ambiguous. Germline values: CDR1 PRHDT, CDR2 FYEKMQ (reference sequence). This CDR3 has 11 amino acids. V lost 8 bases to trimming and J lost 9 bases, with 11 bases between them. CDR3 nucleotide sequence: TGTGCCAGCTCCCCGGGTACTGAGCAGTTCTTC. Amino acid sequence: CASSPGTEQFF. Full variable domain (outside the CDR3, taken from reference TRBV13 and TRBJ2-1): AAGVIQSPRHLIKEKRETATLKCYPIPRHDTVYWYQQGPGQDPQFLISFYEKMQSDKGSIPDRFSAQQFSDYHSELNMSSLELGDSALYFCASSPGTEQFFGPGTRLTVL.

The chain employs TRBV13 and TRBJ1-1, with D possibly matching TRBD1 (5 bases). The germline gives CDR1 PRHDT, CDR2 FYEKMQ (reference sequence). The CDR3 is made up of 12 amino acids. V lost 0 bases and J 10 bases, leaving 9 bases between the germline ends. The CDR3 region has the DNA TGTGCCAGCAGCTTAGGCACAGGCGGAGCTTTCTTT. Translating gives CASSLGTGGAFF.

This sequence joins TRBV7-2 and TRBJ2-5; 10 bases map to TRBD1. Germline trimming cut 5 bases from V and 5 bases from J; bases unmatched to any gene: 5. CDR1 and CDR2 (germline): SGHTA, FQGNSA. This CDR3 is 14 amino acids long. The CDR3 DNA follows: TGTGCCAGCAGCCCGGGACAGGGGAGGGAGACCCAGTACTTC. Translation gives CASSPGQGRETQYF. The full variable domain, in which reference TRBV7-2 and TRBJ2-5 provide the parts outside the CDR3, is GAGVSQSPSNKVTEKGKDVELRCDPISGHTALYWYRQSLGQGLEFLIYFQGNSAPDKSGLPSDRFSAERTGGSVSTLTIQRTQQEDSAVYLCASSPGQGRETQYFGPGTRLLVL.

The chain recombines TRBV7-6 with TRBJ2-1, with no clear D. Germline CDR1 is SGHVS and CDR2 is FNYEAQ. V lost 7 bases and J 0 bases, leaving 13 bases between the germline ends. The CDR3 extends over 15 amino acids. The CDR3 loop is CASTSGLSSYNEQFF. CDR3 sequence (DNA): TGTGCCAGCACTTCCGGGCTAAGCTCCTACAATGAGCAGTTCTTC.

This rearrangement joins TRBV30 to TRBJ2-7; D gene ambiguous. The CDR3 sequence is 14 residues long. V dropped 1 base and J dropped 0 bases, with 10 bases sitting between them. CDR1 and CDR2 from the germline V gene are GTSNPN and SVGIG (reference sequence). The CDR3 coding sequence is TGTGCCTGGAGTGGGGCAGCCAGCTCCTACGAGCAGTACTTC. Translation gives CAWSGAASSYEQYF.

This sequence joins TRBV4-3 and TRBJ2-3; TRBD2 matches at 10 bases. The CDR3 extends over 17 amino acids. The germline CDR1 and CDR2 sequences are LGHNA and YSLEER. The V segment lost 2 bases and the J segment 3 bases; nucleotides outside the gene matches: 8. The CDR3 reads CASSQWSSGSLTDTQYF. In nucleotides, the CDR3 is TGCGCCAGCAGCCAATGGTCTAGCGGGAGCTTAACAGATACGCAGTATTTT.

This chain links TRBV6-5 with TRBJ2-1; D ambiguous. Germline CDR1 and CDR2: MNHEY and SVGAGI. V lost 5 bases and J 6 bases, leaving 2 bases between the germline ends. The CDR3 covers 10 residues. CDR3 sequence: CASSSNEQFF. The CDR3 coding sequence is TGTGCCAGCAGTAGCAATGAGCAGTTCTTC.